These 11 T cell receptor beta chains were sequenced from one sample in a study of early T cells in non-severe SARS-CoV-2 infection. MiXCR was run by TCRdb on the 5' RACE reads, yielding one entry per CDR3 protein. Counted here are around 40,000 distinct CDR3 sequences, under 7% occurring once; the ten biggest clones make up 5% to 7%. The sequenced sample was whole blood. The receptors come from an adult who was a healthcare worker with PCR-confirmed SARS-CoV-2 infection or an uninfected control (not recorded which).

This clonotype was recorded many times. The V gene is TRBV6-4, the J gene TRBJ2-1; 7 bases align to TRBD2. The V and J ends lost 6 bases and 9 bases, in that order; junction bases with no gene match: 8. The germline V gene has CDR1 MRHNA and CDR2 SNTAGT. The CDR3 runs to 13 residues. CDR3 nucleotides: TGTGCCAGCAGCGCGACTAGCCCAAGTGAGCAGTTCTTC. Protein product: CASSATSPSEQFF.

The table lists this clonotype with many counts. The chain combines TRBV6-6 with TRBJ2-2; D is unresolved. Germline loops: CDR1 MNHNY, CDR2 SVGAGI (reference sequence). The V gene lost 1 base and the J gene lost 2 bases, with 2 bases spanning the gap. The CDR3 runs to 13 residues. CDR3 in DNA: TGTGCCAGCAGTTACTATAACACCGGGGAGCTGTTTTTT. Translation: CASSYYNTGELFF.

This clonotype has just a few counts. The chain links TRBV10-2 to TRBJ2-3, with D perhaps TRBD2 (5 bases). Looked up from germline, CDR1 is WSHSY and CDR2 is SAAADI. V dropped 8 bases and J dropped 2 bases, with 14 bases sitting between them. The CDR3 contains 14 residues. The CDR3 bases are TGCGCCAGCCAGGACTGGAGATCCACAGATACGCAGTATTTT. As protein: CASQDWRSTDTQYF.

There are many counts of this clonotype. The rearrangement uses TRBV20-1 and TRBJ2-6; TRBD2 matches 11 bases. The trim removed 3 bases at V and 1 base at J, leaving 5 bases unmatched. Germline lookup yields CDR1 DFQATT and CDR2 SNEGSKA (reference sequence). The CDR3 is 17 amino acids. CDR3 sequence: CSASSGRALSGANVLTF. CDR3 nucleotide sequence: TGCAGTGCTAGTAGCGGGAGGGCCTTATCTGGGGCCAACGTCCTGACTTTC.

This clonotype was counted a few times. The chain uses TRBV11-2 and TRBJ2-7; D might be TRBD1 (5 bases). Between the trimmed V and J ends, which lost 1 base and 4 bases, there was a span of 17 bases. The germline V gene has CDR1 SGHAT and CDR2 FQNNGV. The CDR3 contains 16 residues. The CDR3 DNA sequence: TGTGCCAGCAGCTTAGCCCAGACAGAAAAGGGATACGAGCAGTACTTC. This translates into CASSLAQTEKGYEQYF.

This clonotype was counted only a few times. The V call is TRBV4-1, the J call TRBJ2-3; D unclear. The germline V and J ends were trimmed by 6 bases and 5 bases, with 30 bases remaining between them. Germline loops: CDR1 MGHRA, CDR2 YSYEKL. This CDR3 has 19 residues. CDR3 sequence reads: CASSLGQQPSPTTKDTQYF. The CDR3 DNA is TGCGCCAGCAGTCTCGGGCAGCAGCCAAGCCCGACCACGAAAGATACGCAGTATTTT.

This clonotype was seen only a few times. This sequence joins TRBV2 and TRBJ2-2, with unresolved D. This CDR3 has 12 amino acids. V gave up 3 bases and J gave up 6 bases, with 5 bases separating them. The germline V gene has CDR1 SNHLY and CDR2 FYNNEI. The CDR3 region is CASSDGPGELFF. In nucleotides, the CDR3 is TGTGCCAGCAGTGACGGGCCCGGGGAGCTGTTTTTT.

This clonotype was detected a few times. The chain recombines TRBV4-1 with TRBJ2-7, with TRBD1 matching over 9 bases. This CDR3 is 14 amino acids long. Germline V CDR1 and CDR2: MGHRA, YSYEKL. J was trimmed by 7 bases and V by 0 bases; bases with no gene match: 4. The CDR3 coding sequence is TGCGCCAGCAGCCAAGAGGGACAGGGCCGGGAGCAGTACTTC. Translated, it gives CASSQEGQGREQYF.

The chain is built from TRBV6-6 and TRBJ2-1; D remains unclear. Trimming shortened V by 0 bases and J by 12 bases, and 9 bases separated the two germline ends. The germline gives CDR1 MNHNY, CDR2 SVGAGI (reference sequence). This CDR3 is built from 12 residues. This CDR3 reads CASSYSSGLQFF. CDR3 DNA sequence: TGTGCCAGCAGTTACTCGTCAGGCCTGCAGTTCTTC.

This clonotype has ten or more counts. V gene TRBV20-1 combines with J gene TRBJ2-1; the match to TRBD1 covers 9 bases. The CDR3 loop spans 11 amino acids. V was clipped by 5 bases and J by 7 bases; unmatched bases: 0. Germline V CDR1 and CDR2: DFQATT, SNEGSKA (reference sequence). CDR3 sequence (DNA): TGCAGTGCTGGGACAGGGAATGAGCAGTTCTTC. It is translated as CSAGTGNEQFF.

This clonotype turned up a few times. The chain recombines TRBV10-2 with TRBJ1-1; a weak D match, TRBD1 (5 bases). CDR1 and CDR2 from the germline V gene are WSHSY and SAAADI. The V gene lost 1 base and the J gene lost 1 base, with 7 bases spanning the gap. The CDR3 spans 14 residues. The CDR3 loop reads CASSEFTGNTEAFF. The CDR3 DNA reads as TGCGCCAGCAGTGAGTTCACAGGGAACACTGAAGCTTTCTTT.